This TCR beta chain comes out of a study of T cell repertoires in cytomegalovirus infection. Study overall: Public signatures in TCR beta pointed to CMV infection and matching HLA type.

For this clonotype: What it binds is not known. Relative to the germline gene, one junction end is altered; a read error may explain this.

TCRdb called the reads again in MiXCR, with one record for every CDR3 protein. The table lists roughly 860,000 distinct CDR3 sequences, about 33% of them singletons, with roughly 12% in the top ten. The CDR3 has 19 residues. Germline CDR1 is DFQATT and CDR2 is SNEGSKA (reference sequence). Sequenced here: cultured CD8+ T cells from PBMCs, sampled from culture after CMV antigen stimulation. The chain joins TRBV20-1 to TRBJ1-5, with 8 nucleotides matching TRBD1. The sequence derives from a human donor in good health (CMV status not recorded). Some clones in this sample may be carry-over from other donors' samples. The CDR3 reads CSARDYGTGGVYSNQPQHF. CDR3 DNA: TGCAGTGCAAGAGATTACGGGACAGGCGGGGTTTATAGCAATCAGCCCCAGCATTTT.